This T cell receptor (beta chain) was observed in a study of blood T cell repertoires in COVID-19. About the study: Spain, Italy and the United States supplied samples that represented acute and convalescent COVID-19. T cells, B-cell-depleted T cells, or PBMCs provided the cDNA or gDNA that served as material.

Germline CDR1 and CDR2: MNHEY and SVGAGI. The CDR3 extends over 16 amino acids. The V and J ends lost 2 bases and 5 bases, in that order; junction bases with no gene match: 9. In the study's own analysis: How many nucleated cells were present was estimated from reference gene primer amplification. Repertoires were generated with immunoSEQ multiplex PCR, while TCRdb's copy carries only in-frame clones and drops some. The V and J calls and clone size are taken from that table; D and trimming were inferred from the DNA. The sample shows tens of thousands of clones, roughly 85% of them seen only once. The sequence came from a human donor with acute or convalescent COVID-19. The donor label of this sample is uncertain. The gene calls are TRBV6-5 and TRBJ1-2; 9 bases match TRBD1. The sequenced sample was peripheral blood. The CDR3 DNA is TGTGCCAGCAGTTACGCCGGGACAGGGACGGGGTATGGCTACACCTTC. It specifies CASSYAGTGTGYGYTF.